These T cell receptor beta chains were read from a single sample in a study of blood T cell repertoires in COVID-19. Assay: immunoSEQ multiplex PCR; the TCRdb copy retains only in-frame clones and omits some. The data hold 140,000 to 150,000 clones, with about four fifths observed a single time. Sequences were obtained from peripheral blood. Every receptor here comes from a man aged 65-85 years who had recovered from COVID-19. CDR3s include the opening cysteine and the closing phenylalanine or tryptophan. D genes are given only for firm matches. Only part of the rows carry a size: once, few, many, or a class if the clone is expanded.

.	TRBD1	TRBV7-2	TRBJ1-1	CASSFETGGTEAFF	TGTGCCAGCAGCTTTGAGACAGGGGGGACTGAAGCTTTCTTT
.	TRBD2	TRBV18	TRBJ2-7	CASSRSVGRVVIHEQYF	TGTGCCAGCTCACGGTCGGTCGGGAGGGTGGTCATCCACGAGCAGTACTTC
.	.	TRBV7-9	TRBJ1-1	CASSLGTQEAFF	TGTGCCAGCAGCTTAGGAACACAAGAAGCTTTCTTT
.	.	TRBV6-5	TRBJ2-7	CASRDSLSYEQYF	TGTGCCAGCAGGGACAGTCTTTCCTACGAGCAGTACTTC
many	TRBD1	TRBV7-8	TRBJ1-2	CASIRGTVMAGGYTF	TGTGCCAGCATCAGGGGGACAGTTATGGCGGGGGGCTACACCTTC
few	.	TRBV10-1	TRBJ2-2	CASSDRGPDTGELFF	TGCGCCAGCAGTGACAGGGGTCCAGACACCGGGGAGCTGTTTTTT
.	.	TRBV18	TRBJ1-2	CASSPMGRDDYGYTF	TGTGCCAGCTCACCCATGGGCCGTGACGACTATGGCTACACCTTC
.	TRBD1	TRBV20-1	TRBJ2-2	CSASGTGARDTGELFF	TGCAGTGCTAGTGGGACAGGGGCGAGGGACACCGGGGAGCTGTTTTTT
.	.	TRBV5-4	TRBJ1-4	CASSSRATGPREKLFF	TGTGCCAGCAGCTCGCGGGCAACAGGGCCGAGAGAAAAACTGTTTTTT
.	.	TRBV21-1	TRBJ2-1	CASTRWRGLAGGPVDEQFF	TGTGCCAGCACCCGCTGGAGGGGACTAGCGGGAGGGCCGGTGGATGAGCAGTTCTTC
.	.	TRBV19	TRBJ1-1	CASSMRHYTEAFF	TGTGCCAGTAGTATGCGACATTACACTGAAGCTTTCTTT
.	.	TRBV11-3	TRBJ2-3	CASSLGHNTDTQYF	TGTGCCAGCAGCTTAGGACACAATACAGATACGCAGTATTTT
.	.	TRBV18	TRBJ2-1	CASSRGEYNEQFF	TGTGCCAGCTCACGAGGAGAATACAATGAGCAGTTCTTC
.	.	TRBV30	TRBJ1-1	CAWSIEFGQNTEAFF	TGTGCCTGGAGTATAGAGTTCGGACAGAACACTGAAGCTTTCTTT
many	TRBD1	TRBV5-1	TRBJ1-1	CASSLAGTGYTEAFF	TGCGCCAGCAGCTTGGCGGGGACAGGGTACACTGAAGCTTTCTTT
.	.	TRBV7-8	TRBJ1-1	CASSLRSPEAEAFF	TGTGCCAGCAGCTTACGGTCACCCGAGGCTGAAGCTTTCTTT
.	.	TRBV10-1	TRBJ1-4	CASSLQDRTEKLFF	TGCGCCAGCAGTCTTCAGGACCGGACAGAAAAACTGTTTTTT
.	.	TRBV5-4	TRBJ1-1	CASSLWYLGEAFF	TGTGCCAGCAGCTTGTGGTATCTCGGTGAAGCTTTCTTT
.	TRBD1	TRBV5-5	TRBJ2-7	CASSLAGTDVAQYF	TGTGCCAGCAGCTTGGCCGGGACAGACGTAGCGCAGTACTTC
.	TRBD1	TRBV6-5	TRBJ1-2	CASSYGPGTGQGYTF	TGTGCCAGCAGTTACGGTCCCGGGACAGGACAGGGCTACACCTTC
.	.	TRBV3-1/TRBV3-2	TRBJ1-5	CASSQSARGNQPQHF	TGTGCCAGCAGCCAAAGCGCGAGGGGCAATCAGCCCCAGCATTTT
.	.	TRBV2	TRBJ2-5	CASSMYRFSAETQYF	TGTGCCAGCAGTATGTACCGGTTTTCCGCCGAGACCCAGTACTTC
.	TRBD1	TRBV28	TRBJ1-1	CASTRGKNTEAFF	TGTGCCAGCACCAGGGGGAAAAACACTGAAGCTTTCTTT
few	TRBD1	TRBV7-9	TRBJ1-1	CASSLAGQGPPEAFF	TGTGCCAGCAGCTTAGCTGGACAGGGCCCCCCTGAAGCTTTCTTT
.	TRBD2	TRBV7-2	TRBJ2-2	CASSLGTSGRRELFF	TGTGCCAGCAGCCTAGGGACTAGCGGGAGAAGGGAGCTGTTTTTT
.	.	TRBV5-6	TRBJ2-5	CASSDYRDGSQETQYF	TGTGCCAGCAGCGACTACAGAGACGGTTCCCAAGAGACCCAGTACTTC
.	TRBD1	TRBV11-2	TRBJ2-7	CASSLWRDRVGEQYF	TGTGCCAGCAGCCTGTGGCGGGACAGGGTCGGCGAGCAGTACTTC
.	TRBD1	TRBV30	TRBJ1-2	CAWSAGRGPSYGYTF	TGTGCCTGGAGTGCGGGCAGGGGGCCTTCATATGGCTACACCTTC
.	.	TRBV6-6	TRBJ1-2	CASSYRQVSLSEGTF	TGTGCCAGCAGTTATCGACAGGTCTCCCTTTCTGAGGGCACCTTC
.	.	TRBV18	TRBJ2-6	CASSFQTGFSGANVLTF	TGTGCCAGCTCATTCCAGACAGGCTTCTCTGGGGCCAACGTCCTGACTTTC
few	.	TRBV27	TRBJ2-3	CASREPGRTDTQYF	TGTGCCAGCAGAGAGCCAGGTCGGACAGATACGCAGTATTTT
few	TRBD2	TRBV2	TRBJ2-7	CASRGGSGSAYEQYF	TGTGCCAGCAGGGGGGGTAGCGGGAGTGCCTACGAGCAGTACTTC
.	.	TRBV30	TRBJ1-2	CAWSVGDGYTF	TGTGCCTGGAGTGTGGGCGATGGCTACACCTTC
.	.	TRBV7-2	TRBJ2-5	CASSLDRYQETQYF	TGTGCCAGCAGCTTAGACAGGTACCAAGAGACCCAGTACTTC
.	.	TRBV5-5	TRBJ1-5	CASSFVDTNQPQHF	TGTGCCAGCAGCTTCGTGGACACGAATCAGCCCCAGCATTTT
.	.	TRBV24-1	TRBJ2-1	CATQGPKGHNEQFF	TGTGCCACTCAGGGGCCCAAGGGCCACAATGAGCAGTTCTTC
.	TRBD2	TRBV19	TRBJ2-1	CASSMRRLAGGPNEQFF	TGTGCCAGTAGTATGCGCCGACTAGCGGGAGGGCCGAATGAGCAGTTCTTC
few	.	TRBV30	TRBJ1-2	CAWSTGSNYGYTF	TGTGCCTGGAGCACAGGGTCGAACTATGGCTACACCTTC
.	TRBD2	TRBV7-9	TRBJ2-7	CASSSLTSGSYEQYF	TGTGCCAGCAGCTCCTTAACTAGCGGGAGTTACGAGCAGTACTTC
.	TRBD2	TRBV6-5	TRBJ2-1	CASRGTSGSNEQFF	TGTGCCAGCAGGGGGACTAGCGGGAGCAATGAGCAGTTCTTC
.	TRBD2	TRBV5-5	TRBJ2-2	CASSFKLAGGIGELFF	TGTGCCAGCAGCTTCAAACTAGCGGGCGGTATCGGGGAGCTGTTTTTT
.	.	TRBV19	TRBJ2-7	CASSIAMLDSGAYEQYF	TGTGCCAGTAGTATAGCTATGTTGGACTCCGGGGCCTACGAGCAGTACTTC
.	.	TRBV3-1/TRBV3-2	TRBJ2-1	CASSQGGNEQFF	TGTGCCAGCAGCCAAGGAGGGAATGAGCAGTTCTTC
.	.	TRBV14	TRBJ1-1	CASSQERNSPLMNTEAFF	TGTGCCAGCAGCCAAGAGAGAAACAGTCCGTTAATGAACACTGAAGCTTTCTTT